This T cell receptor beta chain was sequenced in a study of T cells in Graves' hyperthyroidism and ophthalmopathy. Study-wide context: Pretreatment peripheral blood was obtained at initial diagnosis.

For the diagnoses, clinical symptoms, serum thyroxine and TRAb, thyroid ultrasound and orbital computed tomography were used. The CDR3 length is 14 residues. The germline V gene encodes CDR1 DFQATT and CDR2 SNEGSKA (reference sequence). V lost 3 bases and J lost 3, with 14 bases in between. Remarks on this clonotype: This may be a read error, as it is one base from a much larger clone.

Amplified TCR beta CDR3 regions came from RNA transcripts. Initially, a first-round RT-PCR of the TCR CDR3 employed the HTBI primer set. TCRdb reprocessed the multiplex PCR reads with MiXCR, giving one entry per CDR3 protein. The sample has under 600,000 distinct CDR3 sequences; approximately 15% are singletons. The V gene is TRBV20-1, the J gene TRBJ1-1; D possibly corresponds to TRBD1 (5 bases). This TCR was recovered from a woman aged 40 to 55 with Graves' ophthalmopathy. The sequenced sample consisted of blood. The DNA of the CDR3 is TGCAGTGCTAGGGATACAGGCAGTTACACTGAAGCTTTCTTT. It translates to CSARDTGSYTEAFF.